The present TCR beta chain was sequenced within a study of breast tumors, draining lymph nodes, adjacent tissues (TCRdb year 2016). Broadly, across the study: The study compared TCR beta repertoires across tumor, adjacent nontumor tissue and axillary lymph nodes from breast cancer patients. In human breast cancer, the study set out to assess how tumor, surrounding tissue and draining lymph node repertoires relate to one another and whether T cells might be exchanged between them. Study-wide conclusions, independent of this receptor: Rather than being directly demonstrated, the conclusion that tumor T cells originate in lymph nodes was presented as consistent with a hypothesis. In luminal-like breast cancer, tumor and nontumor tissue repertoires resembled each other significantly more than in basal-like breast cancer. T-cell repertoire diversity in tumors was found to be lower than in lymph nodes but higher than in nontumor tissue, and preferential V and J gene usage was observed. The data were considered consistent with the idea that most tumor T cells come from the lymph node and then expand in tumor tissue.

From its cysteine to its phenylalanine, the CDR3 spans 14 amino acids. Only CDR3 DNA is held: 42 bases, read in frame from base 1. As encoded in the germline V gene, CDR1 is LGHNT while CDR2 is FRNRAP. Concerning this clonotype: This clone's antigen is unknown. One end of the junction is discordant with germline, which a read error may explain.

Lymph node samples were obtained from the axillary draining lymph nodes of breast cancer patients. Data came from an Illumina HiSeq 2000. Multiplex PCR amplification was used to build the TCR beta chain libraries. The amplified TCR beta chain products were analyzed by high-throughput sequencing. The public reads were run again by TCRdb, first through fastp at Q25 and then through MiXCR, and only productive beta chains were kept. Rows with one shared CDR3 protein collapse into an entry with the most common genes and DNA. For this sample there are more than 200,000 distinct CDR3 sequences; about 30% appear just once. The ten largest clones represent around 1.5% of the sample.

Sequencing was done on a sample of axillary lymph node tissue. The V and J genes are TRBV12-5 and TRBJ2-1, with TRBD2 perhaps the D gene, on 7 matching bases. The sequence derives from a female donor with breast cancer. Some clones in this sample may be carry-over from other donors' samples. The DNA reads as follows: TGTGCTGGTGGTTTGAAGTCAGGGGAGGGTGAGCAGTTCTTC. The translation is CAGGLKSGEGEQFF.